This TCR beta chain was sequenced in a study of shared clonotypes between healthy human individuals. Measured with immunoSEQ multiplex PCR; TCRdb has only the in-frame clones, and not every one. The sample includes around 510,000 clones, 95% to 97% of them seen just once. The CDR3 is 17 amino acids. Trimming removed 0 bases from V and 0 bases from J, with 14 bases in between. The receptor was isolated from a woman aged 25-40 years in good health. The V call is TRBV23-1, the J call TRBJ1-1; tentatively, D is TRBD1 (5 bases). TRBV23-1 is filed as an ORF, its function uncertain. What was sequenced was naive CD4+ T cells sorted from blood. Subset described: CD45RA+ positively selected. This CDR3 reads CASSQSGAFPMNTEAFF. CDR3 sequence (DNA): TGCGCCAGCAGTCAATCTGGGGCTTTTCCAATGAACACTGAAGCTTTCTTT.